Below, one T cell receptor beta chain is given with its context. The CDR3 totals 17 residues. Germline CDR1 GTSNPN, CDR2 SVGIG (reference sequence). Germline trimming cut 2 bases from V and 2 bases from J; bases unmatched to any gene: 10. The sample originates from a study of blood T cell repertoires in COVID-19. Across the whole study: From the United States, Italy and Spain came samples of acute and convalescent COVID-19. T cells, B-cell-depleted T cells, or PBMCs provided the cDNA or gDNA that served as material.

Study members were between about 18 and 90 years old and lived in approximately 25 US regions. Cohort allocation depended upon clinical history that participants reported. The assay was immunoSEQ multiplex PCR, and TCRdb's table has in-frame clones only and misses some. The data contain about 190,000 clones, roughly 83% of them singletons. The sample taken for sequencing was PBMCs or T cells enriched from blood (not recorded which). The sequence came from a woman younger than 45 who had recovered from COVID-19. This sequence joins TRBV30 and TRBJ1-5; 9 bases fit TRBD1. The CDR3 DNA reads as TGTGCCTGGAGTAAATCGGACAGGGGTTCGCGCAATCAGCCCCAGCATTTT. Its translation: CAWSKSDRGSRNQPQHF.